Listed here are 15 T cell receptor beta chains from one sample, sequenced in a study of PD-1 blockade in classical Hodgkin lymphoma. After autologous stem cell transplantation all patients relapsed, and prior brentuximab vedotin exposure differed between cohorts. Sequencing used immunoSEQ multiplex PCR; TCRdb keeps in-frame clones, though not all of them. The profile shows about 76,000 clones, roughly 89% of them singletons. Sequenced material: peripheral blood mononuclear cells (PBMCs), taken at baseline. Receptors were obtained from a human donor with classical Hodgkin lymphoma.

The V gene is TRBV11-2, the J gene TRBJ2-5, with D uncertain. Trimming shortened V by 1 base and J by 4 bases, and 19 bases separated the two germline ends. The germline V gene has CDR1 SGHAT and CDR2 FQNNGV. CDR3 length equals 17 residues. The CDR3 protein is CASSLVGSGFDGETQYF. The DNA for the CDR3 is TGTGCCAGCAGCTTAGTCGGGTCCGGATTTGACGGAGAGACCCAGTACTTC.

The chain recombines TRBV6-6 with TRBJ2-3; 11 bases line up with TRBD2. The CDR3 contains 15 residues. The V and J ends lost 5 bases and 5 bases, in that order; junction bases with no gene match: 6. Germline V gene data show CDR1 as MNHNY and CDR2 as SVGAGI (reference sequence). The CDR3 sequence is CASSPIAGGGDTQYF. The CDR3, as DNA: TGTGCCAGCAGTCCCATAGCGGGAGGGGGAGATACGCAGTATTTT.

V and J are TRBV5-6 and TRBJ1-4; 7 bases line up with TRBD1. The CDR3 spans 13 residues. The ends lost 9 bases at V and 7 bases at J; junction bases unmatched: 9. Germline V gene lookup returns CDR1 SGHDT and CDR2 YYEEEE. CDR3 amino acids: CATLDRESEKLFF. As DNA, the CDR3 is TGTGCCACCCTAGACAGGGAGAGTGAAAAACTGTTTTTT. The complete variable domain, with remaining parts taken from reference TRBV5-6 and TRBJ1-4, reads DAGVTQSPTHLIKTRGQQVTLRCSPKSGHDTVSWYQQALGQGPQFIFQYYEEEERQRGNFPDRFSGHQFPNYSSELNVNALLLGDSALYLCATLDRESEKLFFGSGTQLSVL.

The CDR3 DNA reads TGTGCCTGGAGTGTAGAAATTTCAGGACAGCCCCAGCATTTT. Translating it yields CAWSVEISGQPQHF. V usage is TRBV30 and J usage is TRBJ1-5; no firm D call. This CDR3 has 14 residues. V lost 0 bases to trimming and J lost 7 bases, with 13 bases between them. Germline CDR1 reads GTSNPN; CDR2 reads SVGIG (reference sequence). Complete variable domain (other parts from reference TRBV30 and TRBJ1-5): SQTIHQWPATLVQPVGSPLSLECTVEGTSNPNLYWYRQAAGRGLQLLFYSVGIGQISSEVPQNLSASRPQDRQFILSSKKLLLSDSGFYLCAWSVEISGQPQHFGDGTRLSIL.

The J gene is TRBJ2-7, the V gene TRBV19, with D perhaps given as TRBD1 or TRBD2 (5 bases each). This CDR3 has 15 residues. The germline gives CDR1 LNHDA, CDR2 SQIVND (reference sequence). Trimming took 7 bases from V and 3 from J, leaving 19 bases between them. CDR3 in DNA: TGTGCCAGTAAATCTCTGGCCGGGACCGGCTACGAGCAGTACTTC. Its protein product is CASKSLAGTGYEQYF. The whole variable domain, remainder taken from reference TRBV19 and TRBJ2-7, is DGGITQSPKYLFRKEGQNVTLSCEQNLNHDAMYWYRQDPGQGLRLIYYSQIVNDFQKGDIAEGYSVSREKKESFPLTVTSAQKNPTAFYLCASKSLAGTGYEQYFGPGTRLTVT.

This chain joins TRBV6-5 and TRBJ2-5, with D perhaps assigned TRBD1 or TRBD2 (5 bases each). Looked up from germline, CDR1 is MNHEY and CDR2 is SVGAGI. Trimming stripped 0 bases from V and 5 bases from J, with 13 bases between. The CDR3 runs 15 residues. In DNA, the CDR3 is TGTGCCAGCAGTTACTCTCCCGGGACCGGCGAGACCCAGTACTTC. Translated, it gives CASSYSPGTGETQYF.

The rearrangement joins TRBV2 to TRBJ2-7, with 7 bases identical to TRBD2. In germline, CDR1 is SNHLY, CDR2 FYNNEI. Trimming at V came to 4 bases and at J to 2 bases, leaving 5 bases not matched to a gene. This CDR3 spans 14 amino acids. Here the CDR3 reads CASSGLAEPYEQYF. The CDR3 bases are TGTGCCAGCAGTGGGCTAGCGGAGCCCTACGAGCAGTACTTC.

The chain joins TRBV6-5 to TRBJ1-1, with 8 bases matching TRBD1. The CDR3 consists of 14 residues. Trimming took 8 bases from V and 1 from J; bases not matched to a gene: 6. Germline V gives CDR1 MNHEY, CDR2 SVGAGI. The CDR3 sequence: CASRPTGGNTEAFF. The DNA for the CDR3 is TGTGCCAGCCGACCAACAGGGGGGAACACTGAAGCTTTCTTT.

The chain employs TRBV5-1 and TRBJ1-1, with D possibly being TRBD1 (6 bases). The germline V gene has CDR1 SGHRS and CDR2 YFSETQ. Trimming shortened V by 4 bases and J by 8 bases, and 15 bases separated the two germline ends. This CDR3 comprises 13 residues. The CDR3 is CASSLGAGVEAFF. The CDR3 DNA is TGCGCCAGCAGCCTGGGTGCAGGGGTCGAAGCTTTCTTT. Together with reference TRBV5-1 and TRBJ1-1, the CDR3 gives the full variable domain: KAGVTQTPRYLIKTRGQQVTLSCSPISGHRSVSWYQQTPGQGLQFLFEYFSETQRNKGNFPGRFSGRQFSNSRSEMNVSTLELGDSALYLCASSLGAGVEAFFGQGTRLTVV.

V usage is TRBV6-6 and J usage is TRBJ2-7, with D tentatively TRBD1 or TRBD2 (5 bases each). V was clipped by 5 bases and J by 2 bases, with 16 bases between them. The CDR3 is 15 amino acids. CDR1 MNHNY and CDR2 SVGAGI come from the germline V gene (reference sequence). The CDR3 reads CASSPHRDQTYEQYF. CDR3 in DNA: TGTGCCAGCAGTCCTCACCGGGACCAAACCTACGAGCAGTACTTC.

This clone was counted once. The chain couples TRBV5-8 to TRBJ2-5, with TRBD2 matching over 14 bases. CDR1 is SGHTS and CDR2 is YDEGEE in the germline V gene. This CDR3 contains 18 residues. With 4 bases clipped from V and 4 bases from J, the junction kept 12 bases outside the gene matches. The CDR3 DNA follows: TGTGCCAGCAGCCTAGGGACTAGCGGGAGTGGTTCTGGAGAGACCCAGTACTTC. This sequence encodes CASSLGTSGSGSGETQYF.

In nucleotides, the CDR3 is TGTGCCAGCACCCCCAGTGTGTCAGCCCTACCCGTGACTGAAGCTTTCTTT. Translated, it gives CASTPSVSALPVTEAFF. This chain joins TRBV9 and TRBJ1-1, with D hard to call. Germline loops: CDR1 SGDLS, CDR2 YYNGEE. The CDR3 spans 17 residues. The V and J ends lost 6 bases and 5 bases respectively, with 26 bases between them.

The chain's CDR3 is CASSSDRYEQYF. CDR3 nucleotides: TGTGCCAGCAGTTCGGACAGGTACGAGCAGTACTTC. The V call is TRBV2, the J call TRBJ2-7; 7 nucleotides line up with TRBD1. This CDR3 is 12 amino acids long. Germline CDR1 reads SNHLY; CDR2 reads FYNNEI. The V and J ends lost 5 bases and 4 bases, in that order; junction bases with no gene match: 2.

The chain carries TRBV30 and TRBJ2-2, with a tentative D call TRBD1 (5 bases). V was clipped by 1 base and J by 5 bases, with 11 bases between them. The V gene's germline CDR1 is GTSNPN and CDR2 SVGIG (reference sequence). The CDR3 length is 14 residues. This CDR3 is CAWSEGILTGELFF. The CDR3 nucleotides are TGTGCCTGGAGTGAGGGGATTTTGACCGGGGAGCTGTTTTTT.

The chain combines TRBV4-1 with TRBJ1-2; D gene uncertain. Germline V CDR1 and CDR2: MGHRA, YSYEKL. Trimming took off 3 bases at V and 7 bases at J, with 12 bases between the two ends. The CDR3 loop spans 13 amino acids. This CDR3 reads CASSQPGWGGYTF. In nucleotides, the CDR3 is TGCGCCAGCAGCCAGCCTGGATGGGGTGGCTACACCTTC.